What follows is one TCR beta chain and its context. This clonotype has only a few counts. Which antigen it targets is not known. No much larger clone is present one base from it, and per-base qualities are unavailable. This was a case-control study nested in a cohort of healthcare workers in London, UK, who had nasopharyngeal swab PCR tests and blood samples taken every week. Between 23 and 31 March 2020, the week of the UK lockdown, healthcare workers were enrolled and then followed up weekly for as long as 16 weeks. The sample originates from a study of early T cells in non-severe SARS-CoV-2 infection (dated by TCRdb to about 2021). For context, the study as a whole: TCR sequencing used bulk RNA from unsorted whole blood, so alpha and beta chains could not be paired.

Reading from cysteine to phenylalanine, the CDR3 counts 14 amino acids. Only the CDR3 region is kept as DNA, spanning 42 bases read in frame from base 1. The CDR1 and CDR2 encoded by the germline V gene (reference sequence) are MNHNY and SVGAGI. V loses 7 bases at its end and J loses 2 bases; junction bases beyond the gene matches: 8. Results and caveats for the whole study, not just this receptor: VDJdb matching was skewed toward anti-spike CD8 responses and likely underestimated virus-specific expansions, missing private and CD4 specificities.

Libraries were constructed by 5' RACE. Sequencing instrument: NextSeq 500. To correct for sequencing error and PCR bias, the TCR library protocol tagged individual cDNA molecules with unique molecular identifiers. Both TCR alpha and beta chains were sequenced, and tight co-correlation was observed between alpha and beta sequence abundances in each sample. The source study handled its data this way. V gene, J gene and CDR3 annotation of TCR sequences was performed with Decombinator V4. TCRs were defined as expanded if a significant change between any two time points was detected under a Poisson model with p below 0.0001. Abundances of TCRs were expressed as counts per million after normalisation to the total number of TCRs sequenced in each sample. TRAV1-2 paired with TRAJ12, TRAJ20 or TRAJ33 defined MAIT TCRs, while TRAV10 paired with TRAJ18 defined iNKT TCRs. VDJdb, accessed 1 November 2021, was searched for CMV, EBV and SARS-CoV-2 annotated TCRs, excluding TCRs annotated for multiple antigens. In TCRdb, the public reads were trimmed at Q25 with fastp and aligned with MiXCR, with productive beta chains retained. Rows are combined by CDR3 protein, so each entry shows the most common genes and DNA. TCRdb assigned the V and J calls; the authors' analysis was not used. A total of some 48,000 distinct CDR3 sequences appear in this sample, approximately 9.8% of them only once. Jointly, the top ten make up roughly 8% of the sample.

The material sequenced was whole blood. The chain employs TRBV6-6 and TRBJ2-7; a stretch of 7 junction bases matches TRBD1. The receptor's source is an adult who was a healthcare worker with PCR-confirmed SARS-CoV-2 infection or an uninfected control (not recorded which). The CDR3 has the sequence CASTAGTVPYEQYF. The DNA reads TGTGCCAGCACCGCCGGGACAGTTCCCTACGAGCAGTACTTC.